This T cell receptor beta chain is from a study of Ad26.COV2.S vaccination and SARS-CoV-2 variants. Study context: As a participant in COV1001, the donor was in the Ad26.COV2.S trial arm.

Treatment here: around 19 received Ad26.COV2.S at low or high dose, single or two shots; several received placebo; per-sample allocation not given. Repertoires come from day 63 after the first vaccine or placebo injection. Libraries were prepared by immunoSEQ multiplex PCR; TCRdb keeps only in-frame clonotypes and omits some of them. Here the sample spans roughly 400,000 clones, about 89% being singletons. Of note for this clone: Its antigen remains unidentified.

Broader study findings: Recipients given vaccine exceeded placebo recipients in spike-specific TCR breadth. Comparable non-spike TCR breadth was observed in vaccine and placebo recipients. Total T cell responses may have been underestimated by the TCR breadth and depth analyses.

Trimming took 4 bases from V and 6 from J; bases not matched to a gene: 3. This CDR3 is built from 14 residues. Germline CDR1 and CDR2: SNHLY and FYNNEI. The chain combines TRBV2 with TRBJ2-2, with 9 bases that match TRBD1. The sequenced sample was peripheral blood, obtained in a trial of Ad26.COV2.S vaccine versus placebo. This TCR was recovered from a person between 18 and 60 years old who received the Ad26.COV2.S COVID-19 vaccine or a placebo. The CDR3 DNA reads TGTGCCAGCAGTGTAAGGACAGGGGCCGGGGAGCTGTTTTTT. Protein: CASSVRTGAGELFF.